Below, 9 T cell receptor beta chains from the same sample are listed, as sequenced in a study of cytomegalovirus exposure and HLA in healthy donors. The PCR contained 60 Vbeta and 13 Jbeta primers. Method: immunoSEQ multiplex PCR; TCRdb's copy keeps in-frame clones and lacks some. The profile covers 130,000 to 150,000 clones, with approximately 80% appearing a single time and just over 5% taken by the ten largest. Sequencing was carried out using PBMCs. The receptors here all came from a male donor in good health and CMV-seronegative.

V and J are TRBV30 and TRBJ1-2; TRBD1 matches 8 bases. V dropped 2 bases and J dropped 8; count of bases not matched to a gene: 4. In germline, CDR1 is GTSNPN, CDR2 SVGIG (reference sequence). The CDR3 has 12 residues. This CDR3 reads CAWSQGAGGYTF. DNA for the CDR3: TGTGCCTGGAGTCAGGGGGCGGGGGGCTACACCTTC.

This clone was seen just once. The chain recombines TRBV27 with TRBJ2-7; a weak D match, TRBD1 (5 bases). The CDR3 totals 14 residues. V shed 8 bases and J shed 0 bases, with 14 bases lying between them. CDR1 and CDR2 (germline): MNHEY, SMNVEV (reference sequence). The CDR3 loop reads CASGKGDSSYEQYF. The CDR3, as DNA: TGTGCCAGCGGAAAAGGGGATAGCTCCTACGAGCAGTACTTC.

This chain connects TRBV29-1 to TRBJ1-1; perhaps TRBD1 as D (6 bases). The CDR3 runs 13 residues. Germline V lookup: CDR1 SQVTM, CDR2 ANQGSEA. V was trimmed by 6 bases and J by 12 bases, leaving 23 bases between them. CDR3 DNA sequence: TGCAGCGTAAACAGAGGGGGTGACATGGAGACTTTCTTT. It encodes CSVNRGGDMETFF.

This clone occurred once. The rearrangement links TRBV4-3 to TRBJ2-1; D possibly corresponds to TRBD2 (5 bases). The CDR3 extends over 15 amino acids. Germline CDR1 LGHNA, CDR2 YSLEER. The V gene lost 4 bases and the J gene lost 7 bases, with 17 bases spanning the gap. The CDR3 is CASSPPEAETNEQFF. The CDR3 bases are TGCGCCAGCAGCCCCCCTGAAGCGGAAACTAATGAGCAGTTCTTC.

The genes are TRBV15 and TRBJ1-3; tentatively, D is TRBD1 (5 bases). With 4 bases removed from V and 0 bases from J, the gap between germline ends came to 13 bases. The CDR3 consists of 16 residues. Germline CDR1 and CDR2: LNHNV and YYDKDF (reference sequence). The DNA for the CDR3 is TGTGCCACCAGCATCAGGGCCTCCTCCTCTGGAAACACCATATATTTT. Translation: CATSIRASSSGNTIYF.

The genes are TRBV11-1 and TRBJ1-2; D not resolved. This CDR3 region has 14 residues. Looked up from germline, CDR1 is SGHAT and CDR2 is FQDESV (reference sequence). Trimming stripped 0 bases from V and 8 bases from J, with 13 bases between. The CDR3 is CASSLAGEAHGYTF. The DNA for the CDR3 is TGTGCCAGCAGCTTAGCAGGAGAGGCTCACGGCTACACCTTC.

J is TRBJ1-5 and V is TRBV19, with D uncertain. The germline V gene has CDR1 LNHDA and CDR2 SQIVND (reference sequence). This CDR3 has 16 residues. Deletions cut 1 base from V and 5 bases from J, with 15 bases between. CDR3 bases: TGTGCCAGTAGTATAGGGTTGAAGGGAGGTGATCAGCCCCAGCATTTT. It yields the protein CASSIGLKGGDQPQHF. Full variable domain (outside the CDR3, taken from reference TRBV19 and TRBJ1-5): DGGITQSPKYLFRKEGQNVTLSCEQNLNHDAMYWYRQDPGQGLRLIYYSQIVNDFQKGDIAEGYSVSREKKESFPLTVTSAQKNPTAFYLCASSIGLKGGDQPQHFGDGTRLSIL.

The chain combines TRBV14 with TRBJ2-7; D is perhaps TRBD1 (6 bases). Trimming stripped 3 bases from V and 3 bases from J, with 9 bases between. The length of the CDR3 is 13 residues. From germline, CDR1 is SGHDN and CDR2 FVKESK. The CDR3 bases are TGTGCCAGCAGCCATACACAGGGCTACGAGCAGTACTTC. Translation: CASSHTQGYEQYF. Supplemented by reference TRBV14 and TRBJ2-7, the full variable domain reads EAGVTQFPSHSVIEKGQTVTLRCDPISGHDNLYWYRRVMGKEIKFLLHFVKESKQDESGMPNNRFLAERTGGTYSTLKVQPAELEDSGVYFCASSHTQGYEQYFGPGTRLTVT.

The rearrangement uses TRBV5-1 and TRBJ2-7, with no clear D. Trimming took 0 bases from V and 9 from J, leaving 16 bases between them. The CDR3 spans 14 residues. Germline V gene data show CDR1 as SGHRS and CDR2 as YFSETQ. The CDR3 DNA reads as TGCGCCAGCAGCTTGGAAGGAAACTGGAAGCGGCAGTACTTC. Its protein product is CASSLEGNWKRQYF.